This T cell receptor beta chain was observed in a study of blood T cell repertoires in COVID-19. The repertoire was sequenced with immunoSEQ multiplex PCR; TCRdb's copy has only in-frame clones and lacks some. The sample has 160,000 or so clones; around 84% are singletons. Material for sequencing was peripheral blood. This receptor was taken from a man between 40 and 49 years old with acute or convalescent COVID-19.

In DNA, the CDR3 is TGCGCCAGCAGAAACACAGGGGGCCGGGAGCAGTACTTC. Protein product: CASRNTGGREQYF. This rearrangement joins TRBV5-1 to TRBJ2-7; 9 nucleotides agree with TRBD1. The CDR3 loop spans 13 amino acids. V trimming: 5 bases; J trimming: 7 bases; junction bases outside the gene matches: 7. Germline CDR1 SGHRS, CDR2 YFSETQ.